The 30 T cell receptor beta chains below come from one sample, sequenced in a study of shared clonotypes between healthy human individuals. Libraries were prepared by immunoSEQ multiplex PCR; TCRdb keeps only in-frame clonotypes and omits some of them. The repertoire holds hundreds of thousands of clones, 97% seen once, with 0.045% to 0.06% in the top ten. The material sequenced was naive CD4+ T cells sorted from blood. The subset is: CD45RA+ positively selected. The origin of the receptors is a woman between 25 and 40 years old in good health.

V gene TRBV27 combines with J gene TRBJ2-5; a possible D gene is TRBD1 (5 bases). The V and J ends lost 8 bases and 2 bases respectively, with 12 bases between them. The germline V gene has CDR1 MNHEY and CDR2 SMNVEV (reference sequence). The CDR3 sequence is 13 residues long. The CDR3 sequence: CASRGHLQETQYF. CDR3 DNA sequence: TGTGCCAGCCGAGGACATCTACAAGAGACCCAGTACTTC.

The CDR3 region has the DNA TGCGCCAGCAGCGCTGGGACAACTACCGAAGCTTTCTTT. Translating gives CASSAGTTTEAFF. The chain is built from TRBV5-1 and TRBJ1-1; D is possibly TRBD1 (6 bases). Per germline, CDR1 SGHRS and CDR2 YFSETQ. Trimming removed 4 bases at V and 8 bases at J, with 15 bases between. The CDR3 is 13 residues long.

The chain combines TRBV28 with TRBJ1-3; a weak D match, TRBD1 (5 bases). V was trimmed by 5 bases and J by 0 bases, leaving 14 bases between them. This CDR3 is built from 16 residues. Germline V gene sequence: CDR1 MDHEN, CDR2 SYDVKM. In DNA, the CDR3 is TGTGCCAGCAGTCGTCCGCAGGGATACTCTGGAAACACCATATATTTT. Residues: CASSRPQGYSGNTIYF. Complete variable domain (other parts from reference TRBV28 and TRBJ1-3): DVKVTQSSRYLVKRTGEKVFLECVQDMDHENMFWYRQDPGLGLRLIYFSYDVKMKEKGDIPEGYSVSREKKERFSLILESASTNQTSMYLCASSRPQGYSGNTIYFGEGSWLTVV.

The chain links TRBV6-6 to TRBJ2-7; D possibly corresponds to TRBD2 (5 bases). The CDR3 has 13 amino acids. Germline CDR1 reads MNHNY; CDR2 reads SVGAGI (reference sequence). Trimming removed 4 bases at V and 2 bases at J, with 9 bases between. The CDR3 coding sequence is TGTGCCAGCAGTTGGGCGGGCCCCTACGAGCAGTACTTC. It encodes CASSWAGPYEQYF.

Concerning this clone: The sample has other DNA sequences that encode this CDR3 too. The chain employs TRBV5-1 and TRBJ2-5, with TRBD1 as a possible D gene (6 bases). CDR3 length: 15 amino acids. The germline V and J ends were trimmed by 0 bases and 2 bases, with 11 bases remaining between them. Germline lookup yields CDR1 SGHRS and CDR2 YFSETQ. The CDR3 nucleotides read TGCGCCAGCAGCTTGGGGGGACAAGGACAAGAGACCCAGTACTTC. Translated, it gives CASSLGGQGQETQYF.

This chain uses TRBV7-8 with TRBJ2-1, with D unclear. Trimming pared 4 bases from V and 1 base from J, leaving 14 bases between. This CDR3 is 16 amino acids long. Looked up from germline, CDR1 is SGHVS and CDR2 is FQNEAQ. DNA for the CDR3: TGTGCCAGCAGCTATCTAGGCAGTACATCCTACAATGAGCAGTTCTTC. It encodes CASSYLGSTSYNEQFF.

CDR3 bases: TGTGCCAGCTCACCAAATGACGATCCTTCTACGGAGCAGTACTTC. Translation gives CASSPNDDPSTEQYF. The chain recombines TRBV18 with TRBJ2-7; the D is unclear. Trimming took 2 bases from V and 7 from J, leaving 18 bases between them. Looked up from germline, CDR1 is KGHSH and CDR2 is LQKENI. The length of the CDR3 is 15 residues.

CDR3 in amino acids: CASRQTGGVETQYF. The CDR3 DNA sequence: TGTGCCAGCAGGCAAACAGGGGGGGTAGAGACCCAGTACTTC. The chain has TRBV2 and TRBJ2-5; possibly TRBD1 for D (8 bases). Between the trimmed V and J ends, which lost 6 bases and 4 bases, there was a span of 15 bases. Germline V lookup: CDR1 SNHLY, CDR2 FYNNEI. The CDR3 length is 14 residues.

The genes are TRBV7-5 and TRBJ1-5. TRBV7-5 is a pseudogene segment. The CDR3 covers 16 residues. The CDR3 DNA reads TGTGTCAGAAGCTTAGGGCCTGGTGGGGGCAATCAGCCCCAGCATTTT. It encodes CVRSLGPGGGNQPQHF.

This sequence joins TRBV20-1 and TRBJ1-1; D ambiguous. Germline loops: CDR1 DFQATT, CDR2 SNEGSKA (reference sequence). V was clipped by 7 bases and J by 1 base, with 7 bases between them. This CDR3 is 11 amino acids long. The CDR3 DNA sequence: TGCAGTGAGAACAAGAACACTGAAGCTTTCTTT. The encoded protein is CSENKNTEAFF.

V and J are TRBV19 and TRBJ2-3; D perhaps matches TRBD1 (6 bases). The CDR3 consists of 16 residues. CDR1 is LNHDA, CDR2 SQIVND, per germline (reference sequence). The V end was cut by 5 bases, the J end by 3 bases, with 18 bases between. Here the CDR3 reads CASSLWTVRSTDTQYF. The CDR3 DNA follows: TGTGCCAGTAGTCTCTGGACAGTTAGAAGTACAGATACGCAGTATTTT.

The rearrangement uses TRBV4-1 and TRBJ1-2, with a possible D match to TRBD1 (5 bases). Germline V gives CDR1 MGHRA, CDR2 YSYEKL. The CDR3 totals 16 residues. Trimming left V 4 bases short and J 2 bases short, with 17 bases between. The CDR3 sequence is CASSPSGDPLNYGYTF. As DNA, the CDR3 is TGCGCCAGCAGCCCCTCGGGGGACCCTCTCAACTATGGCTACACCTTC.

The chain joins TRBV27 to TRBJ2-2; D remains unclear. CDR1 and CDR2 from the germline V gene are MNHEY and SMNVEV (reference sequence). V lost 2 bases, J lost 7 bases, and 8 bases lay in between. CDR3 length equals 13 residues. This chain's CDR3 is CASSLGLYGELFF. The CDR3 region has the DNA TGTGCCAGCAGTTTAGGCCTCTACGGGGAGCTGTTTTTT.

DNA for the CDR3: TGTGCCAGCAGCTTAAAGAGATGGCAGATCCAAGAGACCCAGTACTTC. As protein: CASSLKRWQIQETQYF. The rearrangement uses TRBV7-8 and TRBJ2-5, with D hard to call. This CDR3 region has 16 residues. Germline V gene sequence: CDR1 SGHVS, CDR2 FQNEAQ. V gave up 2 bases and J gave up 1 base, with 14 bases separating them.

The chain carries TRBV14 and TRBJ2-7; no reliable D call. This CDR3 contains 13 residues. Germline V CDR1 and CDR2: SGHDN, FVKESK. Trimming took off 1 base at V and 2 bases at J, with 6 bases between the two ends. This CDR3 reads CASSQVLTYEQYF. The CDR3 DNA sequence: TGTGCCAGCAGCCAAGTCTTAACCTACGAGCAGTACTTC.

The chain joins TRBV28 to TRBJ2-7; D is perhaps TRBD1 or TRBD2 (5 bases each). Germline CDR1 is MDHEN and CDR2 is SYDVKM. The CDR3 totals 14 residues. The ends were cut back, 7 bases at V and 4 bases at J, with 17 bases in the middle. The CDR3: CASNGGPGRYEQYF. DNA for the CDR3: TGTGCCAGCAATGGGGGACCTGGTCGATACGAGCAGTACTTC.

This chain joins TRBV5-4 and TRBJ2-7, with unresolved D. The V gene's germline CDR1 is SGHNT and CDR2 YYREEE (reference sequence). V lost 1 base, J lost 6 bases, and 14 bases lay in between. This CDR3 has 14 residues. CDR3 in amino acids: CASSLPEKGGEQYF. In DNA form, the CDR3 reads TGTGCCAGCAGCTTGCCGGAAAAAGGCGGCGAGCAGTACTTC.

The V call is TRBV11-2, the J call TRBJ2-5, with D tentatively TRBD2 (5 bases). This CDR3 has 14 residues. The V gene lost 8 bases and the J gene lost 2 bases, with 15 bases spanning the gap. Germline V CDR1 and CDR2: SGHAT, FQNNGV. CDR3 nucleotide sequence: TGTGCCAGCGCCGTCCGGCGGGTGCAAGAGACCCAGTACTTC. It yields the protein CASAVRRVQETQYF.

The V gene is TRBV6-5, the J gene TRBJ2-5, with 7 bases matching TRBD2. The V and J ends lost 0 bases and 5 bases, in that order; junction bases with no gene match: 9. Germline CDR1 and CDR2: MNHEY and SVGAGI. The CDR3 runs to 16 residues. CDR3 DNA: TGTGCCAGCAGTTACTCTGGGGGAGGGCCGGGGGAGACCCAGTACTTC. Translation gives CASSYSGGGPGETQYF.

The rearrangement links TRBV29-1 to TRBJ2-3; TRBD2 matches at 10 bases. CDR1 is SQVTM and CDR2 is ANQGSEA in the germline V gene. CDR3 length: 16 amino acids. Losses at the gene ends were 6 bases for V and 1 base for J; bases not matched to a gene: 10. CDR3 sequence (DNA): TGCAGCGTCTCACCGCTAGCGGGAGATCGCACAGATACGCAGTATTTT. It codes for CSVSPLAGDRTDTQYF.

V gene TRBV5-1 combines with J gene TRBJ2-5; 12 nucleotides agree with TRBD1. This CDR3 region has 17 residues. Germline CDR1 is SGHRS and CDR2 is YFSETQ. V trimming: 1 base; J trimming: 5 bases; junction bases outside the gene matches: 9. CDR3 bases: TGCGCCAGCAGCTTGCTGGGACAGGGGGCATCTGGGGAGACCCAGTACTTC. This encodes CASSLLGQGASGETQYF.

This sequence joins TRBV4-2 and TRBJ2-1; 8 bases line up with TRBD2. Germline V lookup: CDR1 LGHNA, CDR2 YNFKEQ. The junction had 7 bases not matched to a gene; V was cut back by 2 bases and J by 4 bases. CDR3 length equals 16 residues. CDR3 amino acids: CASSQHNSGIYNEQFF. CDR3 DNA: TGTGCCAGCAGCCAACATAATAGCGGGATATACAATGAGCAGTTCTTC.

The rearrangement uses TRBV19 and TRBJ2-1; 7 positions match TRBD2. This CDR3 contains 17 residues. Germline assignment: CDR1 LNHDA and CDR2 SQIVND (reference sequence). V dropped 0 bases and J dropped 0; count of bases not matched to a gene: 5. CDR3 DNA sequence: TGTGCCAGTAGTATAGAGAGCGGGGCTAGCTCCTACAATGAGCAGTTCTTC. It encodes CASSIESGASSYNEQFF.

This chain uses TRBV7-2 with TRBJ2-5; perhaps TRBD2 as D (5 bases). The germline V gene has CDR1 SGHTA and CDR2 FQGNSA. V lost 4 bases to trimming and J lost 5 bases, with 14 bases between them. The CDR3 extends over 14 amino acids. CDR3 nucleotide sequence: TGTGCCAGCAGCTCCCCCGCGGGCATGGAGACCCAGTACTTC. Protein product: CASSSPAGMETQYF.

V gene TRBV6-1 combines with J gene TRBJ2-7, with D perhaps TRBD1 or TRBD2 (6 bases each). The CDR3 is 15 residues long. V was cut by 6 bases and J by 5 bases, with 20 bases left in between. The V gene's germline CDR1 is MNHNS and CDR2 SASEGT. The CDR3 DNA follows: TGTGCCAGCAGCCCTAGAGGGGGGTCGGATCACGAGCAGTACTTC. Its translation: CASSPRGGSDHEQYF.

The chain employs TRBV5-1 and TRBJ1-5; D is unresolved. Per germline, CDR1 SGHRS and CDR2 YFSETQ. V shed 5 bases and J shed 4 bases, with 13 bases lying between them. CDR3 length: 14 residues. CDR3 sequence: CASSPDGQNQPQHF. CDR3 DNA sequence: TGCGCCAGCAGTCCGGACGGGCAAAATCAGCCCCAGCATTTT.

This clone was observed a single time. The chain carries TRBV18 and TRBJ1-4; D is unclear. Trimming pared 2 bases from V and 5 bases from J, leaving 9 bases between. Germline values: CDR1 KGHSH, CDR2 LQKENI. The CDR3 runs to 14 residues. This CDR3 is CASSPWTENEKLFF. The CDR3 DNA sequence: TGTGCCAGCTCACCATGGACTGAAAATGAAAAACTGTTTTTT.

The chain recombines TRBV7-9 with TRBJ2-2, with TRBD2 matching 7 bases. Germline values: CDR1 SEHNR, CDR2 FQNEAQ (reference sequence). Trimming took 5 bases from V and 4 from J; bases not matched to a gene: 7. The CDR3 has 15 residues. The DNA of the CDR3 is TGTGCCAGCAGCCAGGCGGGAGACGGCACCGGGGAGCTGTTTTTT. This gives the protein CASSQAGDGTGELFF.

The chain combines TRBV5-1 with TRBJ2-3; D is possibly TRBD2 (6 bases). This CDR3 is 14 amino acids long. Germline V CDR1 and CDR2: SGHRS, YFSETQ. Trimming cost V 3 bases and J 4 bases, with 12 bases left between them. The CDR3 loop is CASSSGDGADTQYF. DNA for the CDR3: TGCGCCAGCAGCTCGGGAGACGGGGCAGATACGCAGTATTTT.

The rearrangement links TRBV19 to TRBJ2-7; 8 positions agree with TRBD2. V lost 5 bases, J lost 3 bases, and 6 bases stayed unmatched. CDR1 and CDR2 (germline): LNHDA, SQIVND (reference sequence). This CDR3 spans 14 amino acids. CDR3 bases: TGTGCCAGTAGTTTTAGCGGGGAGAACTACGAGCAGTACTTC. Translated, it gives CASSFSGENYEQYF.